In this sample, the clone carrying this TCR beta chain turned up many times. Its antigen is as yet unknown. Isolation yielded PBMCs, at least 6.5 million per sample, in every case. Alongside a J-beta primer mix, a sample-barcoded 5' primer served in a second PCR lasting roughly 6 to 12 cycles. TCRdb fed the 5' RACE reads into MiXCR, producing one record per CDR3 protein. This sample has about 670,000 distinct CDR3 sequences, with around 43% found just once. The record originates from a study of blood T cells in healthy people across ages. The study, taken as a whole, reports: Measured against age, TCR beta diversity per million T cells decreased in a roughly linear manner.

The junction had 15 bases not matched to a gene; V was cut back by 2 bases and J by 6 bases. The CDR3 is 17 amino acids. The germline gives CDR1 LNHNV, CDR2 YYDKDF (reference sequence). The sample taken for sequencing was blood. The chain uses TRBV15 and TRBJ1-2; 7 bases agree with TRBD1. This clonotype was sampled from a man older than 75 in good health. CDR3 sequence (DNA): TGTGCCACCAGCAGAACCCGGTCGACAGGGTACAACGATGGCTACACCTTC. This sequence encodes CATSRTRSTGYNDGYTF.